This T cell receptor (beta chain) originates from a study of blood T cell repertoires in COVID-19. Study background: The United States, Italy and Spain provided the acute and convalescent COVID-19 samples. PBMCs, B-cell-depleted T cells, or T cells provided the cDNA or gDNA that made up the material.

Authors' processing steps: Estimated nucleated cell counts came from reference gene primer amplification. Data came from immunoSEQ multiplex PCR; TCRdb stores just in-frame clones and leaves some out. That table furnishes V, J and clone size, whereas the DNA furnished D and trimming. The table shows some 74,000 clones, with approximately 81% occurring only once. Trimming took 4 bases from V and 2 from J, leaving 15 bases between them. Germline lookup yields CDR1 LNHDA and CDR2 SQIVND (reference sequence). The CDR3 runs to 16 residues. This receptor was identified in a woman of 80 years or more with active or convalescent COVID-19. Source material: peripheral blood. The chain employs TRBV19 and TRBJ2-1; D remains ambiguous. Here the CDR3 DNA reads TGTGCCAGTAGTACCCAGTTCACCACAGCCTACAATGAGCAGTTCTTC. This codes for CASSTQFTTAYNEQFF. The whole variable domain, remainder taken from reference TRBV19 and TRBJ2-1, is DGGITQSPKYLFRKEGQNVTLSCEQNLNHDAMYWYRQDPGQGLRLIYYSQIVNDFQKGDIAEGYSVSREKKESFPLTVTSAQKNPTAFYLCASSTQFTTAYNEQFFGPGTRLTVL.